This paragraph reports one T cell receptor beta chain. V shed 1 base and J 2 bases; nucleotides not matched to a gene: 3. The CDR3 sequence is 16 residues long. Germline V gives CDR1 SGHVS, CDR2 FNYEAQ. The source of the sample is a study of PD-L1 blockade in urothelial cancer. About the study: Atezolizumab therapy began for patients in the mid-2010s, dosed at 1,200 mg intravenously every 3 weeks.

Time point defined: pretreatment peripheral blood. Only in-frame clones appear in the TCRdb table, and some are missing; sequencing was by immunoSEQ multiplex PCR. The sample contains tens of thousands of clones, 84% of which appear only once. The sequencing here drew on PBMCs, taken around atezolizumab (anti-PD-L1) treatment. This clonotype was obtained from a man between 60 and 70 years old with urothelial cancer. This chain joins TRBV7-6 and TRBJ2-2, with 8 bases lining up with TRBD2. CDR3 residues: CASSLESGSNTGELFF. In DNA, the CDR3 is TGTGCCAGCAGCTTAGAGAGCGGGAGTAACACCGGGGAGCTGTTTTTT.